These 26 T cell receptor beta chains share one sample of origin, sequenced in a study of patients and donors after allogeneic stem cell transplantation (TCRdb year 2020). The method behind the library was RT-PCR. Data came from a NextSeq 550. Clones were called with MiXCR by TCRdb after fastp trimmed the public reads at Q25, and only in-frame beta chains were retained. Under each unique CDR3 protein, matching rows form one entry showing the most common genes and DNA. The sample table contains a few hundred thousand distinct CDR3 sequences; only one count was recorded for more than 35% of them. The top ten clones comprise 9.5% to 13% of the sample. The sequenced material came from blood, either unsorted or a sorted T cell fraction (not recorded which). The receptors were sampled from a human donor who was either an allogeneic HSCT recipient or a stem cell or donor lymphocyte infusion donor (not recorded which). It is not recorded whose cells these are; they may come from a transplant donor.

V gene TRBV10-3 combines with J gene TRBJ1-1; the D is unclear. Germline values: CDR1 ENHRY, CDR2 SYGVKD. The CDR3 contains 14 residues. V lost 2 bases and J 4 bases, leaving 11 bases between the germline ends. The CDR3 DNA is TGTGCCATCAGTGAGAGGGAACGGAGCACTGAAGCTTTCTTT. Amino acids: CAISERERSTEAFF.

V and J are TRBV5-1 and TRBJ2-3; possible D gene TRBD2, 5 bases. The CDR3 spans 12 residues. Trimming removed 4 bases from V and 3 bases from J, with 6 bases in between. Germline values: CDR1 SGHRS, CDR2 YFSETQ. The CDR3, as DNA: TGCGCCAGCAGCGAGCGGACAGATACGCAGTATTTT. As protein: CASSERTDTQYF.

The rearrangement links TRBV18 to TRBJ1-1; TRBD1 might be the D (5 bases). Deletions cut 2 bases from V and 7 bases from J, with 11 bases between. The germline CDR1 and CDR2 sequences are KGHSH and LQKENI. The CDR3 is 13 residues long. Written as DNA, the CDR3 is TGTGCCAGCTCACCAGGGGCGAAACTTGAAGCTTTCTTT. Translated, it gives CASSPGAKLEAFF.

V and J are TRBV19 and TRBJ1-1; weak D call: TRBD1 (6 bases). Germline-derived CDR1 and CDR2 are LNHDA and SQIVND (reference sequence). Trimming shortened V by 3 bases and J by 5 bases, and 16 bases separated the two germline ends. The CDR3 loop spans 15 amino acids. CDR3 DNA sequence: TGTGCCAGTAGTATTCAGAGGTACAGGGCGACTGAAGCTTTCTTT. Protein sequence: CASSIQRYRATEAFF.

CDR3 sequence: CSGTKNEKLFF. The CDR3 DNA reads TGCAGCGGGACAAAGAATGAAAAACTGTTTTTT. This rearrangement joins TRBV29-1 to TRBJ1-4; the D gene is possibly TRBD1 (5 bases). Trimming cost V 7 bases and J 5 bases, with 8 bases left between them. In germline, CDR1 is SQVTM, CDR2 ANQGSEA. The CDR3 consists of 11 residues. Full variable domain (remainder filled in from reference TRBV29-1 and TRBJ1-4): SAVISQKPSRDICQRGTSLTIQCQVDSQVTMMFWYRQQPGQSLTLIATANQGSEATYESGFVIDKFPISRPNLTFSTLTVSNMSPEDSSIYLCSGTKNEKLFFGSGTQLSVL.

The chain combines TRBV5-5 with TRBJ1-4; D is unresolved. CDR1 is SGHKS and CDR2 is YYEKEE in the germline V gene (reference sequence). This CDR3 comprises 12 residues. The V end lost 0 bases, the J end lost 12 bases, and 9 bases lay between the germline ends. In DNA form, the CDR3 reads TGTGCCAGCAGCTTGGTGCGGGGAGAACTGTTTTTT. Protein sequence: CASSLVRGELFF.

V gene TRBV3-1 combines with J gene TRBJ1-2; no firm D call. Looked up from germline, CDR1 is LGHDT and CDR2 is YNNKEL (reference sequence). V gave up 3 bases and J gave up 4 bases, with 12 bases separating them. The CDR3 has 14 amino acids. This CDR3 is CASSQGRTVYGYTF. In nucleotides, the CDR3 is TGTGCCAGCAGCCAGGGGAGGACCGTCTATGGCTACACCTTC.

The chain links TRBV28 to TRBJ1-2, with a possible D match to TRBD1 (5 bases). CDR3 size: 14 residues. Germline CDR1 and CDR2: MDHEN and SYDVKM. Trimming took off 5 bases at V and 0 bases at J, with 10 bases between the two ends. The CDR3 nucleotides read TGTGCCAGCAGTCCAGGACATACTAACTATGGCTACACCTTC. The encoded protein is CASSPGHTNYGYTF.

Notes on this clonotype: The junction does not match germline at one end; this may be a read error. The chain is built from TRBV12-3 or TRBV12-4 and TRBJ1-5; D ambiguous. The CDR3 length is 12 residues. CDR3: CASSFGLAPWNF. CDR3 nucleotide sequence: TGTGCCAGCAGTTTTGGACTTGCTCCCTGGAATTTT.

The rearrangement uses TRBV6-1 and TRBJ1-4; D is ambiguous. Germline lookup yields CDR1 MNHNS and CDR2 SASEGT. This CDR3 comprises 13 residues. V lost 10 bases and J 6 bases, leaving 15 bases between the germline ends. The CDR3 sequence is CAISHQLYEKLFF. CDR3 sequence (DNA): TGTGCCATTTCACACCAGCTCTATGAAAAACTGTTTTTT.

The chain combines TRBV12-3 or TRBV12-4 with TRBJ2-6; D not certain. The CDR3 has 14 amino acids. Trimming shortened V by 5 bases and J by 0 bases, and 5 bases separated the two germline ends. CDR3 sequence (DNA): TGTGCCAGCAGTCTCCACTCTGGGGCCAACGTCCTGACTTTC. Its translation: CASSLHSGANVLTF.

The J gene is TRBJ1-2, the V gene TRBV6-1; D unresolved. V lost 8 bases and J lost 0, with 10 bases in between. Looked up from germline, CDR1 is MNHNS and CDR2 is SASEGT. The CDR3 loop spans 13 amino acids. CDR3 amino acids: CASARATNYGYTF. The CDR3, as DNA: TGTGCCAGCGCTCGGGCAACTAACTATGGCTACACCTTC.

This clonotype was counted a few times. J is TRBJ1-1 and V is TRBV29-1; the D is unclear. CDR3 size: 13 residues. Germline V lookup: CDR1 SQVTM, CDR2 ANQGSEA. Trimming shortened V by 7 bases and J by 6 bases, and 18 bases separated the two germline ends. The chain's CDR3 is CSASMMRQAEAFF. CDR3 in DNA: TGCAGCGCCTCGATGATGAGGCAGGCTGAAGCTTTCTTT.

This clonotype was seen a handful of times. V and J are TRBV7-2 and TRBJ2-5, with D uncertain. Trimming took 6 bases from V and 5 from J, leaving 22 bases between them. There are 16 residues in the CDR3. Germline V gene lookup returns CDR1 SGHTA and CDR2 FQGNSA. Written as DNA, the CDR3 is TGTGCCAGCAGTCGACTTGGGCAGCCCGGATGGGAGACCCAGTACTTC. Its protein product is CASSRLGQPGWETQYF.

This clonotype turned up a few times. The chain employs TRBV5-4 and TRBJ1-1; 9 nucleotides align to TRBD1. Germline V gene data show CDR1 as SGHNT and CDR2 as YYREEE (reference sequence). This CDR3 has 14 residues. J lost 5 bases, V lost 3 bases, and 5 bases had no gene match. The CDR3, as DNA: TGTGCCAGCAGCTCGGACAGGGGCTGGACTGAAGCTTTCTTT. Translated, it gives CASSSDRGWTEAFF.

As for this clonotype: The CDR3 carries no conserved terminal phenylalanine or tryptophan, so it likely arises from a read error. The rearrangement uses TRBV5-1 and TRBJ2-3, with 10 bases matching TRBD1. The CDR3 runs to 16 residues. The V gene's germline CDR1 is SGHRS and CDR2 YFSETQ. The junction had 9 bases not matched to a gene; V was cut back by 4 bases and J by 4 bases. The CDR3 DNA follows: TGCGCCAGCAGCGCGGTGGGACAGGGGTTCGCAGATACGCAGTATTCT. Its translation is CASSAVGQGFADTQYS.

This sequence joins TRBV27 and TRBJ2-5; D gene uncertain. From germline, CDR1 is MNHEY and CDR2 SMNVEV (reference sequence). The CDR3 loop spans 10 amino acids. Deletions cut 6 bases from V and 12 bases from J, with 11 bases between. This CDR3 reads CASSPFREYF. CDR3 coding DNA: TGTGCCAGCAGCCCCTTTCGGGAGTACTTC.

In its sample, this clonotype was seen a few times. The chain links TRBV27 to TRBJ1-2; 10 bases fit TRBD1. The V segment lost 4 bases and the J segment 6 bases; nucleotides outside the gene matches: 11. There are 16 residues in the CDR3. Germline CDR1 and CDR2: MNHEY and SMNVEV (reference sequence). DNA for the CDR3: TGTGCCAGCAGTTCCGTCTATGGACAGGGGGATCATGGCTACACCTTC. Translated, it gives CASSSVYGQGDHGYTF.

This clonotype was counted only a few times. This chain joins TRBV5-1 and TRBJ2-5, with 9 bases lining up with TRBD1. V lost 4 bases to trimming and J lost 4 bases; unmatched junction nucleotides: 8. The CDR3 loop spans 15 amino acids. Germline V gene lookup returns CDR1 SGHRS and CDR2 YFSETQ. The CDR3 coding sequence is TGCGCCAGCAGCCACGGACAGGGGAAATTAGAGACCCAGTACTTC. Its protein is CASSHGQGKLETQYF.

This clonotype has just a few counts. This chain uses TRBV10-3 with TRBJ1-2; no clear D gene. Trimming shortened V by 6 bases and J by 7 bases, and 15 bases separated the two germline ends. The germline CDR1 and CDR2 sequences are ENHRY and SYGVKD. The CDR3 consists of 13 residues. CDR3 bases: TGTGCCATCAGCCTAGGACGGACTGGTGGCTACACCTTC. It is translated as CAISLGRTGGYTF.

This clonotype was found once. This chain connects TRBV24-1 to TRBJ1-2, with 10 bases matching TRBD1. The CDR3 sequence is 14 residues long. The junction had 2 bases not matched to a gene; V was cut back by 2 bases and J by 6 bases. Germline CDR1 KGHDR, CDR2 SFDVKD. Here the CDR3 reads CATSDSGQGDGYTF. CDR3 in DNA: TGTGCCACCAGTGATTCTGGACAGGGGGATGGCTACACCTTC.

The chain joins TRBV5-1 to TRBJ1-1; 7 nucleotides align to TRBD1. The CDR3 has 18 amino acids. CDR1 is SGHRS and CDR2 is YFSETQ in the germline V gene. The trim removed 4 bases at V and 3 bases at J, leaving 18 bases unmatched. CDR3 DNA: TGCGCCAGCAGCAACGACCAGGGGGTGCCGGGGAGAGACACTGAAGCTTTCTTT. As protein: CASSNDQGVPGRDTEAFF.

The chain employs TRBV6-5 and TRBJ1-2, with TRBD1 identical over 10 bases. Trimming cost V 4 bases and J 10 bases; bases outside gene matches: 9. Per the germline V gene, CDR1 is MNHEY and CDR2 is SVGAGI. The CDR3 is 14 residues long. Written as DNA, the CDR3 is TGTGCCAGCAGTTCGGCCCCCGGGACAGGGGCCTACACCTTC. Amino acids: CASSSAPGTGAYTF.

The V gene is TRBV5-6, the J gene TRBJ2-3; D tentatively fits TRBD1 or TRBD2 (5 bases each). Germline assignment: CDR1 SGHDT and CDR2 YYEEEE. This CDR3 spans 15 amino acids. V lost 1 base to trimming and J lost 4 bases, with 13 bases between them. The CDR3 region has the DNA TGTGCCAGCAGCTTGACCGGGACCAAGCCAGATACGCAGTATTTT. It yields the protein CASSLTGTKPDTQYF.

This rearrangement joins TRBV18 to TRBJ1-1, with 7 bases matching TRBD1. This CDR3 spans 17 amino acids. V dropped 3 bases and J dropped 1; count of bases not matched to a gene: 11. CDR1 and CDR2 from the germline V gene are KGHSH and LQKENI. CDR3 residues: CASSPFPYRGTNTEAFF. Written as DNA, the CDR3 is TGTGCCAGCTCACCGTTTCCTTACAGGGGAACGAACACTGAAGCTTTCTTT.

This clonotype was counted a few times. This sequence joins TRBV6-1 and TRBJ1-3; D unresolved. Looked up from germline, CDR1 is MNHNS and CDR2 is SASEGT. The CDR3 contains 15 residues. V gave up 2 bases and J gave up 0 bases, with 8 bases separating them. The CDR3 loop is CASSEWESSGNTIYF. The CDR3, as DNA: TGTGCCAGCAGTGAATGGGAAAGCTCTGGAAACACCATATATTTT.